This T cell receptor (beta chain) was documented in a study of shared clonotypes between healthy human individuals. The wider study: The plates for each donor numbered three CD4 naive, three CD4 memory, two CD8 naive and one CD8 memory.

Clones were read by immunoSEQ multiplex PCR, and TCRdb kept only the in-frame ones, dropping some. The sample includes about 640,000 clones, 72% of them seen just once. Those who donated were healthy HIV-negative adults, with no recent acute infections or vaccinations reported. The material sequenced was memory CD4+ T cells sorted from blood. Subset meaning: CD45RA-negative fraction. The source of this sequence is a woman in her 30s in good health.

The CDR3 spells CASSVQGPLYQPQHF. The DNA for the CDR3 is TGTGCCAGCAGTGTTCAGGGACCTCTCTATCAGCCCCAGCATTTT. The chain employs TRBV6-1 and TRBJ1-5; D is perhaps TRBD1 (5 bases). V lost 4 bases and J lost 5, with 15 bases in between. There are 15 residues in the CDR3. CDR1 and CDR2 (germline): MNHNS, SASEGT.